In its sample, the clone carrying this T cell receptor beta chain is medium-sized. What it binds is not known. The data are from a study of T cells in localized non-small cell lung cancer. Whole-study findings and limits: The appearance of a median approximately 60 of the top 100 tumor clones was seen in adjacent lung.

This table comes from immunoSEQ multiplex PCR, and its TCRdb copy is limited to in-frame clones, with some not included. The sample contains 1,500 to 2,000 clones, about 19% of which appear only once. Researchers cut adjacent lung at least 2 cm from the tumor margin, and it showed no atypia. V gave up 2 bases and J gave up 5 bases, with 3 bases separating them. This CDR3 comprises 11 residues. The source is a female donor over 55 with stage I lung adenocarcinoma. Sequenced material: normal lung tissue next to the tumor, taken before any cancer treatment. The chain uses TRBV6-7 and TRBJ1-2; D gene unclear. TRBV6-7 is identified as an open reading frame with a role that is uncertain. This CDR3 reads CASSYGYGYTF. The DNA of the CDR3 is TGTGCCAGCAGTTACGGGTATGGCTACACCTTC.